The rows below give T cell receptor beta chains drawn from one sample of a study of CD8 T cells in Susac syndrome. TCRdb independently ran MiXCR on the immunoSEQ multiplex PCR reads; one entry per CDR3 protein. Among about 160,000 distinct CDR3 sequences listed, 85% to 95% were seen once. Sequenced input: CD4+ T cells from PBMCs. The origin of the receptors is a human donor in good health. Both conserved end residues are part of each CDR3. D genes are given only for firm matches. Only part of the rows carry a size: once, few, many, or a class if the clone is expanded.

J gene: TRBJ1-2
clone size: -
D gene: -
V gene: TRBV9
CDR3 protein: CASSVGAGSTFGGYTF
CDR3 DNA: TGTGCCAGCAGCGTAGGGGCAGGGAGTACGTTTGGGGGCTACACCTTC

J gene: TRBJ1-6
clone size: -
D gene: -
V gene: TRBV5-1
CDR3 protein: CASSFAPDFNSPLHF
CDR3 DNA: TGCGCCAGCAGCTTTGCGCCGGATTTCAATTCACCCCTCCACTTT

J gene: TRBJ1-5
clone size: -
D gene: -
V gene: TRBV7-9
CDR3 protein: CASSKGPGEKLGQPQHF
CDR3 DNA: TGTGCCAGCAGTAAAGGGCCAGGGGAGAAGCTCGGTCAGCCCCAGCATTTT

J gene: TRBJ1-1
clone size: -
D gene: TRBD1
V gene: TRBV5-1
CDR3 protein: CASSLGAGGAGTEVFF
CDR3 DNA: TGCGCCAGCAGCTTGGGGGCAGGGGGCGCCGGAACTGAAGTTTTCTTT

J gene: TRBJ1-1
clone size: -
D gene: TRBD1
V gene: TRBV4-1
CDR3 protein: CASSSRTGRNTEAFF
CDR3 DNA: TGCGCCAGCAGCTCCCGGACAGGAAGGAACACTGAAGCTTTCTTT

J gene: TRBJ2-5
clone size: -
D gene: -
V gene: TRBV5-1
CDR3 protein: CASSSQGETQYF
CDR3 DNA: TGCGCCAGCAGCTCTCAGGGTGAGACCCAGTACTTC

J gene: TRBJ1-1
clone size: -
D gene: -
V gene: TRBV2
CDR3 protein: CASKGDVNTEAFF
CDR3 DNA: TGTGCCAGCAAGGGGGACGTGAACACTGAAGCTTTCTTT

J gene: TRBJ1-1
clone size: -
D gene: TRBD1
V gene: TRBV3-1
CDR3 protein: CASSQGGQVNTEAFF
CDR3 DNA: TGTGCCAGCAGCCAAGGAGGACAGGTGAACACTGAAGCTTTCTTT

J gene: TRBJ2-7
clone size: -
D gene: TRBD1
V gene: TRBV15
CDR3 protein: CATSRATGRYEQYF
CDR3 DNA: TGTGCCACCAGCAGAGCGACAGGGCGCTACGAGCAGTACTTC

J gene: TRBJ2-7
clone size: -
D gene: TRBD1
V gene: TRBV15
CDR3 protein: CATRFTGAAGEQYF
CDR3 DNA: TGTGCCACCCGCTTTACAGGGGCGGCCGGCGAGCAGTACTTC

J gene: TRBJ2-3
clone size: -
D gene: -
V gene: TRBV20-1
CDR3 protein: CSARVGQGSDTQYF
CDR3 DNA: TGCAGTGCTAGGGTTGGACAAGGATCAGATACGCAGTATTTT

J gene: TRBJ2-7
clone size: -
D gene: -
V gene: TRBV6-1
CDR3 protein: CASTSALPPRDEQYF
CDR3 DNA: TGTGCCAGCACTTCGGCTCTACCTCCCCGGGACGAGCAGTACTTC

J gene: TRBJ1-1
clone size: -
D gene: -
V gene: TRBV6-5
CDR3 protein: CASSYSEGRTEAFF
CDR3 DNA: TGTGCCAGCAGTTACTCGGAAGGGAGGACTGAAGCTTTCTTT

J gene: TRBJ2-3
clone size: -
D gene: -
V gene: TRBV6-5
CDR3 protein: CASRGGRSGTQYF
CDR3 DNA: TGTGCCAGCAGGGGGGGGCGGAGCGGTACGCAGTATTTT

J gene: TRBJ1-1
clone size: -
D gene: -
V gene: TRBV5-1
CDR3 protein: CASSLAFEDSEAFF
CDR3 DNA: TGCGCCAGCAGCTTGGCCTTTGAGGACTCTGAAGCTTTCTTT

J gene: TRBJ2-5
clone size: -
D gene: -
V gene: TRBV7-7
CDR3 protein: CASSRERGETQYF
CDR3 DNA: TGTGCCAGCAGCCGGGAAAGGGGAGAGACCCAGTACTTC

J gene: TRBJ2-1
clone size: -
D gene: -
V gene: TRBV11-3
CDR3 protein: CATSGRGPHNEQFF
CDR3 DNA: TGTGCCACCTCAGGGAGGGGGCCTCACAATGAGCAGTTCTTC

J gene: TRBJ2-1
clone size: -
D gene: -
V gene: TRBV20-1
CDR3 protein: CSAAHQAENEQFF
CDR3 DNA: TGCAGTGCCGCTCATCAAGCGGAGAATGAGCAGTTCTTC

J gene: TRBJ1-2
clone size: -
D gene: -
V gene: TRBV5-1
CDR3 protein: CASSLTGSNYGYTF
CDR3 DNA: TGCGCCAGCAGCTTGACAGGATCTAACTATGGCTACACCTTC

J gene: TRBJ2-1
clone size: -
D gene: -
V gene: TRBV20-1
CDR3 protein: CSAKGLNNEQFF
CDR3 DNA: TGCAGTGCTAAGGGACTGAACAATGAGCAGTTCTTC

J gene: TRBJ2-1
clone size: once
D gene: TRBD2
V gene: TRBV5-6
CDR3 protein: CASSGRLAGANEQFF
CDR3 DNA: TGTGCCAGCAGCGGGAGGCTAGCGGGAGCCAATGAGCAGTTCTTC

J gene: TRBJ2-1
clone size: -
D gene: TRBD2
V gene: TRBV20-1
CDR3 protein: CSASASGGPYNEQFF
CDR3 DNA: TGCAGTGCTAGTGCTAGCGGGGGACCTTACAATGAGCAGTTCTTC

J gene: TRBJ2-2
clone size: -
D gene: TRBD1
V gene: TRBV20-1
CDR3 protein: CSAGVPTGTGELFF
CDR3 DNA: TGCAGTGCTGGAGTTCCGACAGGGACCGGGGAGCTGTTTTTT

J gene: TRBJ2-3
clone size: -
D gene: -
V gene: TRBV23-1
CDR3 protein: CASSQPRPGGRGTDTQYF
CDR3 DNA: TGCGCCAGCAGTCAACCCCGCCCGGGGGGCCGGGGCACAGATACGCAGTATTTT

J gene: TRBJ2-7
clone size: -
D gene: -
V gene: TRBV11-2
CDR3 protein: CASSPHLADQEQYF
CDR3 DNA: TGTGCCAGCAGCCCCCATTTGGCCGACCAGGAGCAGTACTTC

J gene: TRBJ2-7
clone size: -
D gene: TRBD2
V gene: TRBV20-1
CDR3 protein: CSADHPGGSSYEQYF
CDR3 DNA: TGCAGTGCCGACCACCCGGGGGGTAGCTCCTACGAGCAGTACTTC

J gene: TRBJ2-1
clone size: -
D gene: -
V gene: TRBV30
CDR3 protein: CAGLGRKKWFF
CDR3 DNA: TGTGCCGGGCTGGGACGGAAAAAGTGGTTCTTC

J gene: TRBJ1-5
clone size: -
D gene: -
V gene: TRBV2
CDR3 protein: CASRAFAGTRGDQPQHF
CDR3 DNA: TGTGCCAGCAGGGCCTTCGCCGGGACCAGGGGAGATCAGCCCCAGCATTTT

J gene: TRBJ2-3
clone size: -
D gene: -
V gene: TRBV27
CDR3 protein: CAIASRVVDTQYF
CDR3 DNA: TGTGCCATTGCGTCCAGGGTGGTAGATACGCAGTATTTT

J gene: TRBJ2-7
clone size: -
D gene: -
V gene: TRBV28
CDR3 protein: CASSLAGYEQYF
CDR3 DNA: TGTGCCAGCAGTTTAGCCGGGTACGAGCAGTACTTC

J gene: TRBJ2-3
clone size: once
D gene: TRBD2
V gene: TRBV5-6
CDR3 protein: CASSLWAASGTDTQYF
CDR3 DNA: TGTGCCAGCAGCTTGTGGGCGGCTAGCGGGACAGATACGCAGTATTTT

J gene: TRBJ1-2
clone size: -
D gene: -
V gene: TRBV5-1
CDR3 protein: CASSLAREGGYTF
CDR3 DNA: TGCGCCAGCAGCTTGGCCCGAGAAGGTGGCTACACCTTC

J gene: TRBJ2-5
clone size: -
D gene: -
V gene: TRBV12-3/TRBV12-4
CDR3 protein: CASSPRGRVGETQYF
CDR3 DNA: TGTGCCAGCAGTCCTCGGGGTAGGGTGGGGGAGACCCAGTACTTC

J gene: TRBJ2-3
clone size: once
D gene: TRBD1
V gene: TRBV20-1
CDR3 protein: CSATGQGRTDTQYF
CDR3 DNA: TGCAGTGCTACTGGACAGGGGAGGACAGATACGCAGTATTTT

J gene: TRBJ2-3
clone size: once
D gene: -
V gene: TRBV27
CDR3 protein: CASSLSYTTDTQYF
CDR3 DNA: TGTGCCAGCAGTTTATCCTACACCACAGATACGCAGTATTTT

J gene: TRBJ1-3
clone size: -
D gene: -
V gene: TRBV5-1
CDR3 protein: CASSLVGEGNTIYF
CDR3 DNA: TGCGCCAGCAGCTTGGTGGGGGAAGGAAACACCATATATTTT

J gene: TRBJ2-5
clone size: -
D gene: -
V gene: TRBV19
CDR3 protein: CASRRDFQETQYF
CDR3 DNA: TGTGCCAGTAGGAGGGATTTCCAAGAGACCCAGTACTTC

J gene: TRBJ1-1
clone size: -
D gene: TRBD1
V gene: TRBV9
CDR3 protein: CASRPGGTEDTEAFF
CDR3 DNA: TGTGCCAGCAGACCTGGAGGGACAGAAGACACTGAAGCTTTCTTT

J gene: TRBJ1-4
clone size: -
D gene: -
V gene: TRBV20-1
CDR3 protein: CSATRDTRGREKLFF
CDR3 DNA: TGCAGTGCAACCCGGGACACCCGAGGGCGTGAAAAACTGTTTTTT

J gene: TRBJ1-2
clone size: -
D gene: TRBD1
V gene: TRBV7-9
CDR3 protein: CASSTRDRDGYTF
CDR3 DNA: TGTGCCAGCAGCACCCGGGACAGGGATGGCTACACCTTC

J gene: TRBJ1-2
clone size: -
D gene: -
V gene: TRBV6-5
CDR3 protein: CASSYQERGYGYTF
CDR3 DNA: TGTGCCAGCAGTTATCAGGAGCGAGGCTATGGCTACACCTTC

J gene: TRBJ2-2
clone size: -
D gene: TRBD1
V gene: TRBV11-3
CDR3 protein: CASSSDRSTGELFF
CDR3 DNA: TGTGCCAGCAGCTCGGACAGGTCCACCGGGGAGCTGTTTTTT

J gene: TRBJ2-3
clone size: -
D gene: -
V gene: TRBV7-9
CDR3 protein: CASLTGRISTDTQYF
CDR3 DNA: TGTGCCAGCCTCACGGGTAGGATCAGCACAGATACGCAGTATTTT

J gene: TRBJ1-5
clone size: once
D gene: -
V gene: TRBV23-1
CDR3 protein: CASTHQGLLGSQHF
CDR3 DNA: TGCGCCAGCACCCATCAGGGACTCTTAGGGTCCCAGCATTTT

J gene: TRBJ2-5
clone size: -
D gene: -
V gene: TRBV7-2
CDR3 protein: CASSFTVRETQYF
CDR3 DNA: TGTGCCAGCAGCTTCACGGTTCGAGAGACCCAGTACTTC

J gene: TRBJ1-2
clone size: once
D gene: -
V gene: TRBV20-1
CDR3 protein: CSARVDGFSNYGYTF
CDR3 DNA: TGCAGTGCTAGAGTTGATGGGTTTTCAAACTATGGCTACACCTTC

J gene: TRBJ1-4
clone size: -
D gene: -
V gene: TRBV12-3/TRBV12-4
CDR3 protein: CASSLATNEKLFF
CDR3 DNA: TGTGCCAGCAGTTTGGCAACTAATGAAAAACTGTTTTTT

J gene: TRBJ2-1
clone size: -
D gene: -
V gene: TRBV24-1
CDR3 protein: CATSHSSYNEQFF
CDR3 DNA: TGTGCCACCAGTCACAGCTCCTACAATGAGCAGTTCTTC

J gene: TRBJ1-5
clone size: -
D gene: -
V gene: TRBV12-3/TRBV12-4
CDR3 protein: CASSLTGPQPQHF
CDR3 DNA: TGTGCCAGCAGTTTAACGGGACCTCAGCCCCAGCATTTT

J gene: TRBJ2-1
clone size: -
D gene: TRBD1
V gene: TRBV12-3/TRBV12-4
CDR3 protein: CASSSRQGVHNEQFF
CDR3 DNA: TGTGCCAGCAGTTCTAGACAGGGGGTCCACAATGAGCAGTTCTTC

J gene: TRBJ1-3
clone size: -
D gene: -
V gene: TRBV7-9
CDR3 protein: CASSPGRLSSGNTIYF
CDR3 DNA: TGTGCCAGCAGCCCGGGACGCCTGAGCTCTGGAAACACCATATATTTT

J gene: TRBJ1-1
clone size: -
D gene: -
V gene: TRBV12-3/TRBV12-4
CDR3 protein: CASRTGLWNTEAFF
CDR3 DNA: TGTGCCAGCAGAACGGGACTTTGGAACACTGAAGCTTTCTTT

J gene: TRBJ1-2
clone size: -
D gene: -
V gene: TRBV11-2
CDR3 protein: CASSRDRNYGYTF
CDR3 DNA: TGTGCCAGCAGCCGCGACAGAAACTATGGCTACACCTTC

J gene: TRBJ2-3
clone size: -
D gene: -
V gene: TRBV7-6
CDR3 protein: CASSLGTDLVADTQYF
CDR3 DNA: TGTGCCAGCAGCTTAGGGACCGACCTCGTAGCAGATACGCAGTATTTT

J gene: TRBJ2-7
clone size: -
D gene: -
V gene: TRBV29-1
CDR3 protein: CSARRGAQDEQYF
CDR3 DNA: TGCAGCGCGAGACGGGGGGCGCAGGACGAGCAGTACTTC

J gene: TRBJ1-5
clone size: -
D gene: -
V gene: TRBV7-9
CDR3 protein: CASSLDGGLGNQPQHF
CDR3 DNA: TGTGCCAGCAGCTTGGACGGCGGCTTGGGCAATCAGCCCCAGCATTTT

J gene: TRBJ2-7
clone size: -
D gene: -
V gene: TRBV15
CDR3 protein: CATSRDQGGINEQYF
CDR3 DNA: TGTGCCACCAGCAGAGATCAAGGGGGAATCAACGAGCAGTACTTC